These 7 T cell receptor beta chains came from one sample sequenced in a study of T cell repertoires in cytomegalovirus infection. TCRdb re-derived calls from the reads in MiXCR, one entry per CDR3 protein. This table has approximately 260,000 distinct CDR3 sequences, about 18% appearing once. The sequencing input was CD8+ T cells from PBMCs. These receptors originate from a human donor in good health (CMV status not recorded). Some clones in this sample may be carry-over from other donors' samples.

The V call is TRBV2, the J call TRBJ1-1, with D uncertain. Germline V gene lookup returns CDR1 SNHLY and CDR2 FYNNEI. The CDR3 runs 12 residues. With 6 bases removed from V and 11 bases from J, the gap between germline ends came to 16 bases. The CDR3 DNA follows: TGTGCCAGCAGCCGGACGATCTTCGTGGCTTTCTTT. Translation: CASSRTIFVAFF.

This clonotype was detected ten times or more. The V and J genes are TRBV7-9 and TRBJ2-1; 10 bases map to TRBD1. With V trimmed by 5 bases and J by 5 bases, 6 bases remained unmatched. Germline V gene sequence: CDR1 SEHNR, CDR2 FQNEAQ (reference sequence). The CDR3 is made up of 15 amino acids. The CDR3 protein is CASSLRTGGNNEQFF. The CDR3 DNA reads TGTGCCAGCAGCCTCCGGACAGGGGGTAACAATGAGCAGTTCTTC.

This chain uses TRBV15 with TRBJ2-7, with a possible D match to TRBD1 (6 bases). The CDR3 has 11 residues. From germline, CDR1 is LNHNV and CDR2 YYDKDF (reference sequence). Trimming removed 8 bases at V and 2 bases at J, with 7 bases between. The CDR3 bases are TGTGCCACCGGGGACACCTACGAGCAGTACTTC. It translates to CATGDTYEQYF. The full variable domain, completed using reference TRBV15 and TRBJ2-7, is DAMVIQNPRYQVTQFGKPVTLSCSQTLNHNVMYWYQQKSSQAPKLLFHYYDKDFNNEADTPDNFQSRRPNTSFCFLDIRSPGLGDTAMYLCATGDTYEQYFGPGTRLTVT.

The chain joins TRBV16 to TRBJ2-7, with D tentatively TRBD1 or TRBD2 (6 bases each). The CDR3 runs 14 residues. V shed 4 bases and J shed 3 bases, with 13 bases lying between them. In germline, CDR1 is KGHSY, CDR2 FQNENV. The CDR3, as DNA: TGTGCCAGCAGCCCTGAGGGGGGAGACTACGAGCAGTACTTC. Protein product: CASSPEGGDYEQYF.

This clonotype was counted at least ten times. The chain has TRBV12-3 or TRBV12-4 and TRBJ2-3, with TRBD2 as a possible D gene (7 bases). V was pared by 5 bases and J by 2 bases, with 20 bases between. The CDR3 contains 17 residues. This CDR3 is CASSGLGGALLTDTQYF. CDR3 nucleotides: TGTGCCAGCAGTGGCCTGGGGGGGGCCCTTCTCACAGATACGCAGTATTTT.

The table lists this clonotype with a few counts. V gene TRBV7-9 combines with J gene TRBJ2-5; either TRBD1 or TRBD2 may supply D (6 bases each). Germline CDR1 and CDR2: SEHNR and FQNEAQ (reference sequence). The CDR3 is 16 residues long. Trimming shortened V by 3 bases and J by 0 bases, and 14 bases separated the two germline ends. CDR3 in amino acids: CASSFPGAGYQETQYF. The CDR3 nucleotides read TGTGCCAGCAGCTTTCCGGGGGCCGGGTACCAAGAGACCCAGTACTTC.

This clonotype has a count of ten or more. The J gene is TRBJ1-5, the V gene TRBV24-1, with no clear D. The CDR3 has 18 amino acids. Germline loops: CDR1 KGHDR, CDR2 SFDVKD. Between the trimmed V and J ends, which lost 3 bases and 3 bases, there was a span of 20 bases. The CDR3 nucleotides are TGTGCCACCAGTGATCCATCTTGGCAGGTCGGGCTCAATCAGCCCCAGCATTTT. Translating it yields CATSDPSWQVGLNQPQHF.